This T cell receptor beta chain was captured by sequencing in a study of blood T cells in healthy people across ages. Germline CDR1 and CDR2: SGHTA and FQGNSA. The V and J ends lost 3 bases and 6 bases respectively, with 9 bases between them. The CDR3 contains 13 residues. As for this clonotype: Its antigen is still unknown.

Study conclusions and caveats: Donors of long life had a larger count of naive CD4+ cells and greater diversity than aged donors.

Together with a sample-barcoded 5' primer, a J-beta primer mix was included in a second PCR lasting roughly 6 to 12 cycles. MiXCR was run by TCRdb on the 5' RACE reads, yielding one entry per CDR3 protein. The sample lists 950,000 to 1,200,000 distinct CDR3 sequences, 30% to 40% seen once, with approximately 14% in the top ten. The sequence was obtained from a man between 18 and 35 years old in good health. The chain employs TRBV7-2 and TRBJ2-1; tentative D call: TRBD1 (6 bases). The sequencing sample was made of blood. The CDR3 reads CASSFTGFNEQFF. CDR3 sequence (DNA): TGTGCCAGCAGCTTTACAGGGTTCAATGAGCAGTTCTTC.